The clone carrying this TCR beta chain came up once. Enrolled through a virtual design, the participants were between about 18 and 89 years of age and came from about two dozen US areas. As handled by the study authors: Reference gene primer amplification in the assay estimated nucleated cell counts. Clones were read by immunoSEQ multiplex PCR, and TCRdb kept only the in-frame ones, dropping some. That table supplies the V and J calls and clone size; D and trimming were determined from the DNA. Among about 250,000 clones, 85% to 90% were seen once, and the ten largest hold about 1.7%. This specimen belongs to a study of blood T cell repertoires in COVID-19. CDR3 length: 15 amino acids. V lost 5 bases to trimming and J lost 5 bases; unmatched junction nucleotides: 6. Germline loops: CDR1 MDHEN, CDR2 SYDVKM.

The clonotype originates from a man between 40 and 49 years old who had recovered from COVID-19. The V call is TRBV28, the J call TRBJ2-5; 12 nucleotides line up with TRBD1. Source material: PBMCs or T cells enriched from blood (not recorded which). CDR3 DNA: TGTGCCAGCAGTACCGGGACAGGGGGCTTGGAGACCCAGTACTTC. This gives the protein CASSTGTGGLETQYF. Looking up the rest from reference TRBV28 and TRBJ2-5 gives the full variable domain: DVKVTQSSRYLVKRTGEKVFLECVQDMDHENMFWYRQDPGLGLRLIYFSYDVKMKEKGDIPEGYSVSREKKERFSLILESASTNQTSMYLCASSTGTGGLETQYFGPGTRLLVL.